This T cell receptor beta chain was identified during a study of shared clonotypes between healthy human individuals (TCRdb year 2020). General notes on the study: Two women and three men aged 18 to 49 years were included in the cohort. To estimate repertoire size and how much clonotypes are shared between individuals, the study performed deep sequencing of blood TCR repertoires from roughly five healthy adults. To increase sequencing depth and limit assay-specific biases, different laboratories used diverse techniques to prepare libraries and sequence TCR repertoires. Each donor's leukapheresis produced roughly between roughly 0.85 and 9.5 billion PBMCs. On the study overall, not on this receptor specifically: Only blood was sampled, and tissue TCR repertoires likely differ from those in blood. Pairwise subsampling led to the expectation that sequencing depth would affect the degree of clonotype sharing among donors. The genetic and exposure-history diversity represented was limited by the small number of donors.

Points on this clone: Its binding antigen is unknown. The record has no base qualities; no much larger clone is one base away.

The junction carries 15 bases between V and J, which are trimmed by 4 bases and 8 bases respectively. From the cysteine up to the phenylalanine, the CDR3 has a length of 14 residues. Left in the record is the CDR3 DNA by itself, 42 bases read in frame from the first base. CDR1 and CDR2, looked up from the germline V gene (reference sequence), are SGHKS and YYEKEE. Using the deep immunoSEQ assay, TCR CDR3 regions were amplified from genomic DNA by multiplex PCR. Genomic DNA extracted from each cell subset was distributed evenly over all wells of several immunoSEQ 96-well plates, and each plate served as one replicate. Each replicate PCR for unsorted PBMC received about 300 ng genomic DNA, equal to tens of thousands of T cell genomes. Genomic DNA from unsorted PBMC was sequenced over ten immunoSEQ deep assay plates. Purified libraries were quantified with a Qubit 3.0 fluorometer, sized on a Bioanalyzer 2100, and re-quantified with the KAPA Library Quantification kit. Every immunoSEQ 96-well plate was sequenced on a separate single-read 150-cycle Illumina NextSeq 550 flow cell. The study's processing was this. The immunoSEQ output contained only junctional sequences without quality scores, so filtering could not match that applied to full-length reads. Sequences were annotated with PyIR, a Python wrapper for IgBLAST v1.9, using IMGT germline references to assign V/J genes and CDR3. Reads were filtered out if the reads had weak V/J assignments (E-value above 1e-6), no CDR3, stop codons, out-of-frame junctions, or ambiguous translated residues. V3J clonotypes were defined as sequences sharing an identical inferred V gene, J gene, and CDR3 amino acid sequence. Percentage overlap between repertoires was computed as shared unique clonotypes divided by the size of the smaller repertoire. Repertoire richness was assessed with RTK rarefaction, the Chao1 estimator, and Recon v2.1 estimates of unobserved clonotypes. Imported from immuneACCESS, the table was reduced by TCRdb to in-frame sequences with V and J called. These copies leave out some clones; in studies compared against another copy, an unresolved V gene accounts for under half, and the cause of the remainder is not known. D and trimming were read from the DNA, whereas the V and J calls and clone size are those reported in that table. In all, the sample holds about 480,000 clones, and about 75% of those were seen once. The biggest ten clones account for around 12% of the sample.

Donors were healthy HIV-negative adults with no recently reported acute infections or vaccinations. Every donor was a Caucasian adult living in Nashville, Tennessee, USA. In the unsorted samples, roughly 90 million PBMCs were counted, and genomic DNA was extracted using the QIAamp DNA Blood Mini kit. Blood was collected by leukapheresis, and PBMCs were isolated by Ficoll-Histopaque density gradient centrifugation and then cryopreserved in liquid nitrogen vapor phase. The receptor was derived from a woman in her thirties or forties in good health. Some clones in this sample may be carry-over from other donors' samples. Recombination connected TRBV5-5 to TRBJ1-4; a tentative D call is TRBD1 (6 bases match). The sequencing input was PBMCs. DNA sequence: TGTGCCAGCAGCCCGACAGGCGGGGGAGAAAAACTGTTTTTT. This encodes CASSPTGGGEKLFF.